The TCR beta chain described here comes from a study of blood T cell repertoires in COVID-19. Study-level background: COVID-19 samples from acute and convalescent phases originated in the United States, Italy and Spain.

In its sample, this clone was seen once. In germline, CDR1 is MNHNY, CDR2 SVGAGI (reference sequence). The CDR3 length is 14 residues. The junction had 11 bases not matched to a gene; V was cut back by 7 bases and J by 10 bases. Sequencing was performed with immunoSEQ multiplex PCR; in TCRdb, only in-frame clones are kept and a portion is missing. Of fewer than 80,000 clones listed, 84% were seen once; the top ten hold about 14%. V gene TRBV6-6 combines with J gene TRBJ1-3; TRBD1 aligns across 9 bases. What was sequenced was peripheral blood. The sequence was collected from a man over 45 with COVID-19, enrolled during active disease. The CDR3 DNA is TGTGCCAGCAAGGGGACAGGGCGGGTTGGGACCATATATTTT. Translating it yields CASKGTGRVGTIYF.